This entry lists 14 T cell receptor beta chains sequenced from one sample in a study of blood T cell repertoires in COVID-19. TCRdb's copy holds only in-frame clones and misses some; the assay was immunoSEQ multiplex PCR. This sample has some 260,000 clones; 80% to 90% occur once, and the top ten carry around 9.6%. Input material: peripheral blood. The receptors come from a woman in her 70s with COVID-19, enrolled during active disease.

The gene calls are TRBV6-5 and TRBJ1-4, with D unresolved. This CDR3 spans 16 amino acids. The V gene lost 2 bases and the J gene lost 2 bases, with 12 bases spanning the gap. Germline lookup yields CDR1 MNHEY and CDR2 SVGAGI. CDR3 in amino acids: CASSYTYRRTNEKLFF. CDR3 DNA: TGTGCCAGCAGTTACACCTACAGACGGACTAATGAAAAACTGTTTTTT.

The V gene is TRBV19, the J gene TRBJ2-7; TRBD1 agrees at 7 bases. This CDR3 is 14 amino acids long. Germline values: CDR1 LNHDA, CDR2 SQIVND (reference sequence). With 3 bases clipped from V and 1 base from J, the junction kept 3 bases outside the gene matches. This chain's CDR3 is CASSIQGVSYEQYF. The DNA for the CDR3 is TGTGCCAGTAGTATTCAGGGGGTTTCCTACGAGCAGTACTTC.

The chain recombines TRBV6-5 with TRBJ1-4; 7 bases line up with TRBD1. There are 13 residues in the CDR3. Germline V gene data show CDR1 as MNHEY and CDR2 as SVGAGI. The ends lost 10 bases at V and 7 bases at J; junction bases unmatched: 9. CDR3 sequence reads: CATQGGGGEKLFF. The CDR3 bases are TGTGCCACCCAGGGGGGAGGAGGTGAAAAACTGTTTTTT.

V is TRBV11-3 and J is TRBJ2-4, with 8 bases lining up with TRBD2. This CDR3 region has 15 residues. V was clipped by 2 bases and J by 7 bases; unmatched bases: 7. Germline-derived CDR1 and CDR2 are SGHNT and YENEEA. CDR3 coding DNA: TGTGCCAGCAGCTTAATTTTGGCGGGAGGTAACATTCAGTACTTC. As protein: CASSLILAGGNIQYF.

On this clone: Different DNA sequences within this sample yield the same CDR3. This rearrangement joins TRBV27 to TRBJ2-2, with TRBD1 matching over 7 bases. The V gene end was trimmed by 6 bases and the J gene end by 7 bases; junction bases not matched to a gene: 8. Germline V gene lookup returns CDR1 MNHEY and CDR2 SMNVEV (reference sequence). This CDR3 has 14 residues. CDR3 in DNA: TGTGCCAGCAGCACAGGGGCATACAACGGGGAGCTGTTTTTT. Amino acid sequence: CASSTGAYNGELFF.

The chain combines TRBV18 with TRBJ1-5; a possible D gene is TRBD1 (6 bases). The V and J ends lost 4 bases and 5 bases respectively, with 12 bases between them. Germline V gene sequence: CDR1 KGHSH, CDR2 LQKENI. The CDR3 consists of 14 residues. The CDR3 DNA sequence: TGTGCCAGCTCACGGACCGGGACACATCAGCCCCAGCATTTT. Its translation is CASSRTGTHQPQHF.

This clone appeared a few times. This sequence joins TRBV19 and TRBJ2-2; 8 bases map to TRBD1. V trimming: 6 bases; J trimming: 8 bases; junction bases outside the gene matches: 5. Germline V gene lookup returns CDR1 LNHDA and CDR2 SQIVND (reference sequence). CDR3 size: 13 residues. CDR3 amino acids: CASRDRGAGELFF. The DNA of the CDR3 is TGTGCCAGTAGAGACAGGGGAGCGGGGGAGCTGTTTTTT.

V gene TRBV13 combines with J gene TRBJ2-5, with 7 bases aligning to TRBD1. The CDR3 extends over 15 amino acids. J lost 0 bases, V lost 5 bases, and 6 bases had no gene match. The germline gives CDR1 PRHDT, CDR2 FYEKMQ (reference sequence). The CDR3 here is CASSIWDRDQETQYF. In DNA form, the CDR3 reads TGTGCCAGCAGCATATGGGACAGAGACCAAGAGACCCAGTACTTC. The full variable domain, its missing parts supplied by reference TRBV13 and TRBJ2-5, is AAGVIQSPRHLIKEKRETATLKCYPIPRHDTVYWYQQGPGQDPQFLISFYEKMQSDKGSIPDRFSAQQFSDYHSELNMSSLELGDSALYFCASSIWDRDQETQYFGPGTRLLVL.

The V call is TRBV28, the J call TRBJ2-3, with 9 bases fitting TRBD2. The CDR3 sequence is 15 residues long. Per germline, CDR1 MDHEN and CDR2 SYDVKM. Unmatched junction bases numbered 5, after V lost 5 bases and J lost 2 bases. CDR3 loop: CASSGAGGSTDTQYF. CDR3 bases: TGTGCCAGCAGTGGGGCGGGAGGGTCCACAGATACGCAGTATTTT. Full variable domain (rest looked up from reference TRBV28 and TRBJ2-3): DVKVTQSSRYLVKRTGEKVFLECVQDMDHENMFWYRQDPGLGLRLIYFSYDVKMKEKGDIPEGYSVSREKKERFSLILESASTNQTSMYLCASSGAGGSTDTQYFGPGTRLTVL.

CDR3 sequence reads: CASSFGTGVGMGANVLTF. The DNA for the CDR3 is TGTGCCAGCAGCTTTGGGACAGGGGTGGGTATGGGGGCCAACGTCCTGACTTTC. The V and J genes are TRBV5-5 and TRBJ2-6, with 10 positions matching TRBD1. CDR1 is SGHKS, CDR2 YYEKEE, per germline (reference sequence). The CDR3 length is 18 residues. After removal of 2 bases from V and 4 bases from J, the junction contained 9 bases not matched to a gene.

The CDR3 reads CASKQGTFVAGELFF. In DNA form, the CDR3 reads TGTGCCAGTAAACAAGGGACTTTTGTTGCCGGGGAGCTGTTTTTT. V usage is TRBV19 and J usage is TRBJ2-2; a possible D gene is TRBD2 (6 bases). This CDR3 spans 15 amino acids. CDR1 and CDR2 (germline): LNHDA, SQIVND (reference sequence). The V end was cut by 7 bases, the J end by 6 bases, with 18 bases between.

The V call is TRBV5-1, the J call TRBJ1-4, with 9 bases aligning to TRBD1. Germline V gives CDR1 SGHRS, CDR2 YFSETQ. This CDR3 comprises 17 residues. V was pared by 2 bases and J by 0 bases, with 5 bases of the junction left unmatched. CDR3 region: CASSFGQGIATNEKLFF. The CDR3 bases are TGCGCCAGCAGCTTCGGACAGGGGATTGCAACTAATGAAAAACTGTTTTTT.

This chain joins TRBV18 and TRBJ1-4, with D uncertain. This CDR3 has 15 amino acids. The V and J ends lost 2 bases and 2 bases respectively, with 9 bases between them. Germline assignment: CDR1 KGHSH and CDR2 LQKENI. The CDR3 DNA reads as TGTGCCAGCTCACCAGGGTCGGGTACTAATGAAAAACTGTTTTTT. Its protein product is CASSPGSGTNEKLFF.

The J gene is TRBJ2-7, the V gene TRBV5-1, with D maybe TRBD2 (6 bases). CDR1 is SGHRS and CDR2 is YFSETQ in the germline V gene. V was shortened by 1 base and J by 6 bases, with 17 bases between the two germline ends. The CDR3 has 15 amino acids. CDR3 loop: CASSLIPGESGEQYF. The DNA for the CDR3 is TGCGCCAGCAGCTTGATCCCGGGGGAATCAGGCGAGCAGTACTTC.